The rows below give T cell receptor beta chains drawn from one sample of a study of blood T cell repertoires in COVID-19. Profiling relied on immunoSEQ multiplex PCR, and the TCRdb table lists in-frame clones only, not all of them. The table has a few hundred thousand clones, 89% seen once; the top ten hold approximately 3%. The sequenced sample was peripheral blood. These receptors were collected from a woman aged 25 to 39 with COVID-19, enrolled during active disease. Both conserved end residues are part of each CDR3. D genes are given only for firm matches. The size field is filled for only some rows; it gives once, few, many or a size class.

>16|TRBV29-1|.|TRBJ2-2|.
CSVEAIGTGSTGELFF
TGCAGCGTTGAAGCCATAGGAACAGGGTCTACCGGGGAGCTGTTTTTT
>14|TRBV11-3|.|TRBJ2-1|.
CASSLNRDRYEQFF
TGTGCCAGCAGCTTAAACAGGGATCGTTATGAGCAGTTCTTC
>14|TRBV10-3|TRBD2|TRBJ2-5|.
CAISGPGLAETQYF
TGTGCCATCAGTGGTCCAGGACTAGCAGAGACCCAGTACTTC
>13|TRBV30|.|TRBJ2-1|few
CAWSAILGDEQFF
TGTGCCTGGAGTGCCATACTCGGAGATGAGCAGTTCTTC
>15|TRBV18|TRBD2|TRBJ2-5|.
CASSPPSTSRETQYF
TGTGCCAGCTCACCACCCTCGACTAGCCGTGAGACCCAGTACTTC
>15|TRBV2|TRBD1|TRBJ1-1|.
CASSEGQGLNTEAFF
TGTGCCAGCAGTGAAGGACAGGGTTTGAACACTGAAGCTTTCTTT
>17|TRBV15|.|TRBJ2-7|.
CATSNIPTRFFRDEQYF
TGTGCCACCAGCAACATTCCGACCAGGTTTTTTCGAGACGAGCAGTACTTC
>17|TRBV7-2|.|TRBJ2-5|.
CASSLGSRGPSGVTQYF
TGTGCCAGCAGCTTGGGTTCGCGGGGGCCCAGCGGGGTGACCCAGTACTTC
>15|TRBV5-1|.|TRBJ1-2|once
CASSLVGGKNYGYTF
TGCGCCAGCAGCTTGGTAGGCGGGAAGAACTATGGCTACACCTTC
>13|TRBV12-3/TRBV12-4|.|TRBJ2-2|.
CASSDQGAGELFF
TGTGCCAGCAGTGATCAGGGCGCCGGGGAGCTGTTTTTT
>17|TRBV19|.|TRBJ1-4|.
CASQNPSGQGIGEKLFF
TGTGCCAGTCAAAACCCGTCGGGGCAGGGGATCGGTGAAAAACTGTTTTTT
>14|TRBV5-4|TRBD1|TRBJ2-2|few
CASSGDRGTGELFF
TGTGCCAGCAGCGGGGACAGGGGCACCGGGGAGCTGTTTTTT
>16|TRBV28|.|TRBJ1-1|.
CASSLLGGRMNTEAFF
TGTGCCAGCAGTTTATTGGGGGGACGGATGAACACTGAAGCTTTCTTT
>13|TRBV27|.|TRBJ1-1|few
CASSFGASAEAFF
TGTGCCAGCAGTTTTGGGGCCTCAGCTGAAGCTTTCTTT
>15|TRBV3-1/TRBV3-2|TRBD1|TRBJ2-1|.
CASSLQGQPYNEQFF
TGTGCCAGCAGCCTACAGGGGCAGCCCTACAATGAGCAGTTCTTC
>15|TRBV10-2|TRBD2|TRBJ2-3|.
CASLGLAGSTDTQYF
TGCGCCAGCCTAGGGCTAGCGGGGAGCACAGATACGCAGTATTTT
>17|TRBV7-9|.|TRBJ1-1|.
CASSLVLSKQGNTEAFF
TGTGCCAGCAGCTTAGTGTTGTCAAAACAGGGGAACACTGAAGCTTTCTTT
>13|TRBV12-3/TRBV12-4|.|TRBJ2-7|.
CASRPQGSYEQYF
TGTGCCAGCAGGCCTCAGGGCTCCTACGAGCAGTACTTC
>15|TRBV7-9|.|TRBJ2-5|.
CASSFGLKRQETQYF
TGTGCCAGCAGCTTTGGACTCAAGAGGCAAGAGACCCAGTACTTC
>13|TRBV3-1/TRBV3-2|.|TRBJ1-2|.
CASSPEGFYGYTF
TGTGCCAGCAGCCCGGAGGGGTTCTATGGCTACACCTTC
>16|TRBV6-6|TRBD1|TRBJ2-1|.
CASSRARDRGYNEQFF
TGTGCCAGCAGTCGAGCCCGGGACAGAGGGTACAATGAGCAGTTCTTC
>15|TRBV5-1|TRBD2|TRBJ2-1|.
CASSPTSGRYNEQFF
TGCGCCAGCAGCCCTACGAGCGGGAGGTACAATGAGCAGTTCTTC
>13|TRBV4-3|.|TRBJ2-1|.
CASSQDNYNEQFF
TGCGCCAGCAGCCAGGACAACTACAATGAGCAGTTCTTC
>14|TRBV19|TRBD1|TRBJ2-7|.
CASSIARGHYEQYF
TGTGCCAGTAGTATAGCCAGGGGGCACTACGAGCAGTACTTC
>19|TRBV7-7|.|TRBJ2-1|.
CASSPGLSSGVSSYNEQFF
TGTGCTAGCAGCCCCGGACTTTCAAGCGGAGTGAGCTCCTACAATGAGCAGTTCTTC
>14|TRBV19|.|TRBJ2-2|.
CASSMPGRNGELFF
TGTGCCAGTAGTATGCCTGGCAGGAACGGGGAGCTGTTTTTT
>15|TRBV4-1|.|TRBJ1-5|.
CASSQSRQSNQPQHF
TGCGCCAGCAGCCAGTCTCGACAGAGCAATCAGCCCCAGCATTTT
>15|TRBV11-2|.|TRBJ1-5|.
CASSDNREIGQPQHF
TGTGCCAGCAGCGATAACAGGGAAATAGGTCAGCCCCAGCATTTT
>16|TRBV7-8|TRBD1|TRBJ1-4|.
CASSLYDGTGIEKLFF
TGTGCCAGCAGCTTATACGACGGGACAGGAATCGAAAAACTGTTTTTT
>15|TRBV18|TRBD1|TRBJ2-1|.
CASSPGGQGGNEQFF
TGTGCCAGCTCACCTGGGGGACAGGGGGGCAATGAGCAGTTCTTC
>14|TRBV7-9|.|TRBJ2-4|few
CASSTGSGKNIQYF
TGTGCCAGCAGCACGGGGTCTGGCAAAAACATTCAGTACTTC
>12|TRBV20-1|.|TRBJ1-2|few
CSASKTAYGYTF
TGCAGTGCTAGTAAGACAGCCTATGGCTACACCTTC
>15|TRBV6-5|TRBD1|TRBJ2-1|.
CASTQGGTGGHEQFF
TGTGCCAGCACCCAAGGGGGGACAGGAGGGCATGAGCAGTTCTTC
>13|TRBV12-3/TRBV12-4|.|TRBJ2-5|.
CASSDKEVETQYF
TGTGCCAGCAGTGATAAGGAGGTGGAGACCCAGTACTTC
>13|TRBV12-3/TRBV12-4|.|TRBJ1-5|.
CASSLSGNQPQHF
TGTGCCAGCAGTTTATCCGGCAATCAGCCCCAGCATTTT
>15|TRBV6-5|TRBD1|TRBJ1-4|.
CASSNPATGNEKLFF
TGTGCCAGCAGCAACCCTGCGACAGGGAATGAAAAACTGTTTTTT
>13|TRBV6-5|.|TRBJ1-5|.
CASSDSGGQPQHF
TGTGCCAGCAGTGACTCAGGCGGACAGCCCCAGCATTTT
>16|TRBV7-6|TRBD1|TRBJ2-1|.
CASSFSGGQGYNEQFF
TGTGCCAGCAGCTTTTCGGGGGGACAGGGCTACAATGAGCAGTTCTTC
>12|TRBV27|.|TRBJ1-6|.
CASSRSRSPLHF
TGTGCCAGCAGCCGGTCGCGGTCACCCCTCCACTTT
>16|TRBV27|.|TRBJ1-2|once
CASSSLNRVGRYGYTF
TGTGCCAGCAGTTCCCTAAACAGGGTGGGGCGTTATGGCTACACCTTC
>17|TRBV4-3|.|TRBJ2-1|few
CASSQVLGSSSYNEQFF
TGCGCCAGCAGCCAAGTGTTGGGCTCTTCCTCCTACAATGAGCAGTTCTTC
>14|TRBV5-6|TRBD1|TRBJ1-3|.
CASSFGTAGNTIYF
TGTGCCAGCAGCTTCGGGACAGCCGGAAACACCATATATTTT
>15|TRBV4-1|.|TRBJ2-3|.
CASSQDGRGGDTQYF
TGCGCCAGCAGCCAAGACGGCAGGGGTGGTGATACGCAGTATTTT
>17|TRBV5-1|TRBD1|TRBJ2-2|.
CASSLTGGARNTGELFF
TGCGCCAGCAGCTTAACAGGGGGCGCAAGAAACACCGGGGAGCTGTTTTTT
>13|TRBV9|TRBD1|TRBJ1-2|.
CASSVGTGDGYTF
TGTGCCAGCAGCGTAGGAACAGGGGATGGCTACACCTTC